The TCR beta chain under discussion was sequenced for a study of preoperative IRX-2 immunotherapy in early breast cancer. Profiled with immunoSEQ multiplex PCR; TCRdb holds only in-frame clones, not every one. The sample lists roughly 11,000 clones; roughly 76% were seen once. The CDR3 is 16 amino acids. CDR1 MNHGY and CDR2 SAAAGT come from the germline V gene. Trimming left V 5 bases short and J 0 bases short, with 14 bases between. The treatment: preoperative locoregional IRX-2 cytokine immunotherapy. This phase Ib study tested locoregional IRX-2 cytokine immunotherapy given before surgery. This clonotype was obtained from a human donor with breast cancer. The source was lymph node tissue, collected before IRX-2 immunotherapy. The chain joins TRBV6-8 to TRBJ2-1; D perhaps matches TRBD2 (7 bases). This CDR3 is CASSARGANSYNEQFF. As DNA, the CDR3 is TGTGCCAGCAGTGCTCGGGGGGCAAACTCCTACAATGAGCAGTTCTTC.